These 30 T cell receptor beta chains were sequenced from one sample in a study of blood T cell repertoires in COVID-19. Assay used: immunoSEQ multiplex PCR; TCRdb lists only in-frame clones, some missing. This table has approximately 530,000 clones, 85% to 90% appearing once. Specimen: peripheral blood. Receptors were obtained from a woman in her fifties or sixties with COVID-19, enrolled during active disease.

This chain uses TRBV2 with TRBJ1-2, with a weak D call TRBD1 (5 bases). The CDR3 sequence is 12 residues long. Germline V CDR1 and CDR2: SNHLY, FYNNEI. The V gene lost 10 bases and the J gene lost 4 bases, with 13 bases spanning the gap. CDR3 DNA sequence: TGTGCCACAGGGCAGGCACGCTATGGCTACACCTTC. Translating it yields CATGQARYGYTF.

This chain connects TRBV10-1 to TRBJ2-2; 9 bases match TRBD1. This CDR3 comprises 13 residues. Germline V CDR1 and CDR2: WNHNN, SYGVQD (reference sequence). V was pared by 8 bases and J by 5 bases, with 3 bases of the junction left unmatched. The CDR3 spells CASGTGWTGELFF. CDR3 DNA: TGCGCCAGCGGGACAGGGTGGACCGGGGAGCTGTTTTTT.

The DNA for the CDR3 is TGTGCCAGCAGTGCTTTGTCCGGGGAGCTGTTTTTT. Its protein is CASSALSGELFF. The rearrangement joins TRBV2 to TRBJ2-2, with unresolved D. The CDR3 runs to 12 residues. Germline V gives CDR1 SNHLY, CDR2 FYNNEI. Trimming took 4 bases from V and 6 from J, leaving 6 bases between them.

The chain uses TRBV7-6 and TRBJ1-4; 9 nucleotides match TRBD1. This CDR3 is built from 15 residues. Germline V lookup: CDR1 SGHVS, CDR2 FNYEAQ. The ends lost 2 bases at V and 7 bases at J; junction bases unmatched: 5. The CDR3 loop is CASSLTGGQGEKLFF. The CDR3, as DNA: TGTGCCAGCAGCTTAACAGGGGGCCAGGGTGAAAAACTGTTTTTT. Filled out from reference TRBV7-6 and TRBJ1-4, the complete variable domain reads GAGVSQSPRYKVTKRGQDVALRCDPISGHVSLYWYRQALGQGPEFLTYFNYEAQQDKSGLPNDRFSAERPEGSISTLTIQRTEQRDSAMYRCASSLTGGQGEKLFFGSGTQLSVL.

The genes are TRBV5-1 and TRBJ1-1; D not resolved. V was trimmed by 2 bases and J by 2 bases, leaving 10 bases between them. CDR1 SGHRS and CDR2 YFSETQ come from the germline V gene. The CDR3 length is 14 residues. CDR3 nucleotides: TGCGCCAGCAGCTTTCACAACGTCAACACTGAAGCTTTCTTT. Amino acids: CASSFHNVNTEAFF.

V and J are TRBV25-1 and TRBJ1-2; D not resolved. Trimming cost V 5 bases and J 3 bases, with 19 bases left between them. CDR1 is MGHDK, CDR2 SYGVNS, per germline. The CDR3 runs to 16 residues. CDR3 coding DNA: TGTGCCAGCAGTACGTATCAAGCGGGCAACCACTATGGCTACACCTTC. This gives the protein CASSTYQAGNHYGYTF.

This rearrangement joins TRBV7-9 to TRBJ1-2; D might be TRBD1 (5 bases). V was cut by 4 bases and J by 2 bases, with 14 bases left in between. Germline assignment: CDR1 SEHNR and CDR2 FQNEAQ (reference sequence). CDR3 length equals 15 residues. The CDR3 bases are TGTGCCAGCAGCTCAGGGCAGGAGACGAACTATGGCTACACCTTC. Amino acids: CASSSGQETNYGYTF.

V usage is TRBV11-2 and J usage is TRBJ1-1, with D possibly TRBD1 on 6 matching bases. CDR1 SGHAT and CDR2 FQNNGV come from the germline V gene. The CDR3 covers 17 residues. The V and J ends lost 2 bases and 6 bases respectively, with 22 bases between them. The DNA of the CDR3 is TGTGCCAGCAGCTTACACTGGACAGTCGGGTTCGCGGCTGAAGCTTTCTTT. The encoded protein is CASSLHWTVGFAAEAFF. The full variable domain, completed using reference TRBV11-2 and TRBJ1-1, is EAGVAQSPRYKIIEKRQSVAFWCNPISGHATLYWYQQILGQGPKLLIQFQNNGVVDDSQLPKDRFSAERLKGVDSTLKIQPAKLEDSAVYLCASSLHWTVGFAAEAFFGQGTRLTVV.

Comments on this clone: The junction shows a germline mismatch at one end, possibly a read error. The J gene is TRBJ2-5, the V gene TRBV29-1, with 11 bases matching TRBD2. Germline V lookup: CDR1 SQVTM, CDR2 ANQGSEA. CDR3 length: 11 amino acids. The CDR3: CSVGYSGGANF. The CDR3 region has the DNA TGCAGCGTCGGATATAGCGGGGGGGCTAACTTC. Complete variable domain (other parts from reference TRBV29-1 and TRBJ2-5): SAVISQKPSRDICQRGTSLTIQCQVDSQVTMMFWYRQQPGQSLTLIATANQGSEATYESGFVIDKFPISRPNLTFSTLTVSNMSPEDSSIYLCSVGYSGGANFGPGTRLLVL.

The chain recombines TRBV5-1 with TRBJ2-3; D is possibly TRBD2 (6 bases). V was cut by 4 bases and J by 2 bases, with 17 bases left in between. CDR3 size: 16 residues. CDR1 is SGHRS and CDR2 is YFSETQ in the germline V gene. CDR3 in amino acids: CASSDGTSPFTDTQYF. For the CDR3, the DNA is TGCGCCAGCAGCGATGGGACTTCTCCCTTCACAGATACGCAGTATTTT. The whole variable domain, remainder taken from reference TRBV5-1 and TRBJ2-3, is KAGVTQTPRYLIKTRGQQVTLSCSPISGHRSVSWYQQTPGQGLQFLFEYFSETQRNKGNFPGRFSGRQFSNSRSEMNVSTLELGDSALYLCASSDGTSPFTDTQYFGPGTRLTVL.

The V gene is TRBV6-5, the J gene TRBJ1-5; 9 bases align to TRBD1. The CDR3 runs to 15 residues. Trimming took 4 bases from V and 6 from J; bases not matched to a gene: 7. From germline, CDR1 is MNHEY and CDR2 SVGAGI. The CDR3 DNA reads TGTGCCAGCAGTTTCACAGGGGGCGTTGGTCAGCCCCAGCATTTT. It is translated as CASSFTGGVGQPQHF.

The chain is built from TRBV11-2 and TRBJ2-2, with 9 bases aligning to TRBD1. V trimming: 5 bases; J trimming: 2 bases; junction bases outside the gene matches: 9. In germline, CDR1 is SGHAT, CDR2 FQNNGV. The CDR3 has 17 residues. The CDR3 spells CASSPWGGQGNTGELFF. The CDR3 DNA is TGTGCCAGCAGCCCGTGGGGGGGACAGGGCAACACCGGGGAGCTGTTTTTT.

The rearrangement uses TRBV7-8 and TRBJ2-7; D is unresolved. The V end lost 1 base, the J end lost 0 bases, and 7 bases lay between the germline ends. The germline V gene encodes CDR1 SGHVS and CDR2 FQNEAQ. The CDR3 consists of 14 residues. The DNA of the CDR3 is TGTGCCAGCAGCTTAGGGGCCAACTCCTACGAGCAGTACTTC. As protein: CASSLGANSYEQYF.

The chain uses TRBV12-3 or TRBV12-4 and TRBJ2-5; tentative D call: TRBD1 (6 bases). The CDR3 extends over 13 amino acids. Deletions cut 2 bases from V and 7 bases from J, with 11 bases between. CDR3 nucleotides: TGTGCCAGCAGTTTAAACAGGGAAGTGACCCAGTACTTC. Translating it yields CASSLNREVTQYF.

CDR3 nucleotides: TGTGCCACCAGCAGAGTGGCTAGCGGGGGGGCAGGGACGTTCTTC. Residues: CATSRVASGGAGTFF. The chain links TRBV15 to TRBJ2-1; 12 nucleotides match TRBD2. This CDR3 is built from 15 residues. Germline V gene lookup returns CDR1 LNHNV and CDR2 YYDKDF (reference sequence). V gave up 1 base and J gave up 15 bases; unmatched junction bases: 10.

Concerning this clone: This CDR3 is also generated by other DNA sequences in the sample. The genes are TRBV29-1 and TRBJ1-1, with 7 nucleotides matching TRBD1. Germline CDR1 SQVTM, CDR2 ANQGSEA. The CDR3 is 12 residues long. The ends lost 7 bases at V and 2 bases at J; junction bases unmatched: 4. The chain's CDR3 is CSAGTANTEAFF. The CDR3, as DNA: TGCAGCGCCGGGACAGCAAACACTGAAGCTTTCTTT.

The gene calls are TRBV6-2 or TRBV6-3 and TRBJ1-5; 10 nucleotides agree with TRBD1. The CDR3 is 13 residues long. V gave up 7 bases and J gave up 14 bases; unmatched junction bases: 11. Germline CDR1 and CDR2: MNHEY and SVGEGT. The chain's CDR3 is CASTPGQGFWEHF. The DNA of the CDR3 is TGTGCCAGCACCCCGGGACAGGGGTTTTGGGAGCATTTT.

V is TRBV5-6 and J is TRBJ2-3; possibly TRBD2 for D (5 bases). Trimming pared 3 bases from V and 6 bases from J, leaving 20 bases between. The CDR3 is made up of 16 amino acids. Germline loops: CDR1 SGHDT, CDR2 YYEEEE. The CDR3 DNA is TGTGCCAGCAGCTCAACCCGGGGAGCGATAGCGGATACGCAGTATTTT. Its protein is CASSSTRGAIADTQYF.

The chain is built from TRBV7-2 and TRBJ2-2; no clear D gene. The CDR3 is 12 residues long. Germline CDR1 SGHTA, CDR2 FQGNSA. V shed 3 bases and J shed 9 bases, with 8 bases lying between them. In DNA, the CDR3 is TGTGCCAGCAGCTTTCCCGCTAGGGAGCTGTTTTTT. It specifies CASSFPARELFF. Complete variable domain (other parts from reference TRBV7-2 and TRBJ2-2): GAGVSQSPSNKVTEKGKDVELRCDPISGHTALYWYRQSLGQGLEFLIYFQGNSAPDKSGLPSDRFSAERTGGSVSTLTIQRTQQEDSAVYLCASSFPARELFFGEGSRLTVL.

The V call is TRBV6-6, the J call TRBJ2-7; 9 bases fit TRBD1. The CDR3 loop spans 13 amino acids. Germline V gives CDR1 MNHNY, CDR2 SVGAGI (reference sequence). V gave up 6 bases and J gave up 6 bases; unmatched junction bases: 6. CDR3 region: CASSRDRAGEQYF. CDR3 DNA sequence: TGTGCCAGCAGCAGGGACAGGGCTGGCGAGCAGTACTTC.

Here the CDR3 reads CASSRGQTNTGELFF. DNA for the CDR3: TGTGCCAGCAGCCGGGGACAGACGAACACCGGGGAGCTGTTTTTT. The gene calls are TRBV5-4 and TRBJ2-2, with 7 bases lining up with TRBD1. The CDR3 extends over 15 amino acids. Germline V gene lookup returns CDR1 SGHNT and CDR2 YYREEE (reference sequence). The V gene end was trimmed by 4 bases and the J gene end by 0 bases; junction bases not matched to a gene: 3. The full variable domain, completed using reference TRBV5-4 and TRBJ2-2, is ETGVTQSPTHLIKTRGQQVTLRCSSQSGHNTVSWYQQALGQGPQFIFQYYREEENGRGNFPPRFSGLQFPNYSSELNVNALELDDSALYLCASSRGQTNTGELFFGEGSRLTVL.

The V call is TRBV30, the J call TRBJ1-3; D is uncertain. Trimming pared 8 bases from V and 0 bases from J, leaving 8 bases between. The germline CDR1 and CDR2 sequences are GTSNPN and SVGIG (reference sequence). The CDR3 is 12 amino acids. CDR3 sequence (DNA): TGTGCCGTAGCGAGCTCTGGAAACACCATATATTTT. This gives the protein CAVASSGNTIYF.

The chain is built from TRBV3-1 (or the pseudogene TRBV3-2) and TRBJ1-2; D perhaps matches TRBD1 (5 bases). The V and J ends lost 3 bases and 3 bases respectively, with 11 bases between them. Germline V gives CDR1 LGHDT, CDR2 YNNKEL (reference sequence). The CDR3 contains 14 residues. CDR3 region: CASSHLTGDYGYTF. The DNA for the CDR3 is TGTGCCAGCAGCCACCTTACAGGCGACTATGGCTACACCTTC.

The chain links TRBV3-1 (or the pseudogene TRBV3-2) to TRBJ2-2, with D uncertain. This CDR3 contains 17 residues. Per the germline V gene, CDR1 is LGHDT and CDR2 is YNNKEL (reference sequence). V dropped 0 bases and J dropped 3 bases, with 14 bases sitting between them. The CDR3 is CASSQDLEGSDTGELFF. The CDR3 DNA sequence: TGTGCCAGCAGCCAAGATCTCGAAGGAAGCGACACCGGGGAGCTGTTTTTT.

This sequence joins TRBV5-5 and TRBJ2-3; D might be TRBD1 (5 bases). From germline, CDR1 is SGHKS and CDR2 YYEKEE (reference sequence). The CDR3 runs 15 residues. V lost 4 bases and J lost 3, with 15 bases in between. The CDR3 bases are TGTGCCAGCAGCGGGGCCCGAATAGGAACAGATACGCAGTATTTT. It encodes CASSGARIGTDTQYF.

The J gene is TRBJ1-2, the V gene TRBV5-5; no firm D call. Per the germline V gene, CDR1 is SGHKS and CDR2 is YYEKEE (reference sequence). The CDR3 totals 15 residues. V was shortened by 0 bases and J by 2 bases, with 11 bases between the two germline ends. DNA of the CDR3: TGTGCCAGCAGCTTGGAGCGGTTTGGGAACTATGGCTACACCTTC. This encodes CASSLERFGNYGYTF. The entire variable domain, with the rest obtained from reference TRBV5-5 and TRBJ1-2, is as follows: DAGVTQSPTHLIKTRGQQVTLRCSPISGHKSVSWYQQVLGQGPQFIFQYYEKEERGRGNFPDRFSARQFPNYSSELNVNALLLGDSALYLCASSLERFGNYGYTFGSGTRLTVV.

Regarding this clone: At the DNA level, this CDR3 is encoded by other sequences in the same sample as well. V and J are TRBV7-3 and TRBJ1-1; D is possibly TRBD1 (6 bases). Germline values: CDR1 SGHTA, CDR2 FQGTGA. The CDR3 is 15 amino acids. Trimming shortened V by 0 bases and J by 4 bases, and 12 bases separated the two germline ends. The DNA of the CDR3 is TGTGCCAGCAGCTTAACCGGGGGGGCAGGCACTGAAGCTTTCTTT. Translated, it gives CASSLTGGAGTEAFF.

The chain joins TRBV11-2 to TRBJ1-1, with a possible D match to TRBD1 (6 bases). Trimming left V 5 bases short and J 5 bases short, with 15 bases between. The CDR3 loop spans 14 amino acids. CDR1 is SGHAT and CDR2 is FQNNGV in the germline V gene. The CDR3 nucleotides read TGTGCCAGCAGCCAAACCCGGACAGAAACTGAAGCTTTCTTT. Its translation: CASSQTRTETEAFF.

V usage is TRBV9 and J usage is TRBJ1-2, with D unresolved. CDR1 is SGDLS and CDR2 is YYNGEE in the germline V gene. The germline V and J ends were trimmed by 0 bases and 5 bases, with 5 bases remaining between them. CDR3 length: 12 amino acids. DNA for the CDR3: TGTGCCAGCAGCGTAGACAGTTATGGCTACACCTTC. It encodes CASSVDSYGYTF.

This clone has more than one count but fewer than ten. The chain is built from TRBV4-2 and TRBJ1-1; D remains ambiguous. This CDR3 contains 15 residues. Between the trimmed V and J ends, which lost 2 bases and 1 base, there was a span of 11 bases. Germline CDR1 LGHNA, CDR2 YNFKEQ. CDR3 sequence (DNA): TGTGCCAGCAGCCAAAGAAGGAGTCCGAACACTGAAGCTTTCTTT. It yields the protein CASSQRRSPNTEAFF.